This is a list of T cell receptor beta chains from one sample in a study of blood T cell repertoires in COVID-19. Assay used: immunoSEQ multiplex PCR; TCRdb lists only in-frame clones, some missing. The sample comprises more than 300,000 clones, 83% of which are singletons, and approximately 5% rests with the top ten. The sample consisted of PBMCs or T cells enriched from blood (not recorded which). The receptors stem from a woman between 50 and 59 years old who had recovered from COVID-19. Each CDR3 is given with its conserved first and last residue. The order of the fields is clone size, J gene, D gene, V gene, CDR3 DNA, CDR3 protein. The D gene is left open where the match is weak. Clone size is given for some rows only: seen once, a few or many times, or a class if the clone is expanded.

few	TRBJ1-6	.	TRBV27	TGTGCCAGCAGGCAGGACAGTAGTTCACCCCTCCACTTT	CASRQDSSSPLHF
.	TRBJ2-1	TRBD2	TRBV14	TGTGCCAGCAGCCCCCGAATCGGACTAGCGAGTGAGCAGTTCTTC	CASSPRIGLASEQFF
.	TRBJ2-1	.	TRBV7-9	TGTGCCAGCAGCTTACAGGACAATGAGCAGTTCTTC	CASSLQDNEQFF
.	TRBJ1-2	.	TRBV28	TGTGCCAGCAGTCCCCCAACGCGGTGGTATGGCTACACCTTC	CASSPPTRWYGYTF
once	TRBJ1-1	TRBD1	TRBV2	TGTGCCAGCGGGACAGAAACGAACACTGAAGCTTTCTTT	CASGTETNTEAFF
.	TRBJ1-1	.	TRBV6-4	TGTGCCAGCAGTGTCCGGGGGGAAAGCACTGAAGCTTTCTTT	CASSVRGESTEAFF
.	TRBJ1-4	.	TRBV6-5	TGTGCCAGCAGTTACAGTTCTTGGCGGGAAAAACTGTTTTTT	CASSYSSWREKLFF
.	TRBJ2-1	TRBD2	TRBV4-3	TGCGCCAGCAGCCAATTTGCTCTAGCGGGGTACAATGAGCAGTTCTTC	CASSQFALAGYNEQFF
.	TRBJ1-5	TRBD1	TRBV30	TGTGCCTGGGGTCACAGGGGTAATCAGCCCCAGCATTTT	CAWGHRGNQPQHF
.	TRBJ1-1	.	TRBV19	TGTGCCAGTGTCTCGGGGGGTAAACCCACTGAAGCTTTCTTT	CASVSGGKPTEAFF
.	TRBJ1-4	TRBD1	TRBV10-3	TGTGCCATCAGGGGACAGAATAATGAAAAACTGTTTTTT	CAIRGQNNEKLFF